This TCR beta chain came from a study of blood T cell repertoires in COVID-19. Study information: Samples came from the United States, Italy and Spain, spanning acute and convalescent COVID-19. The analysed material was cDNA or gDNA that came from T cells, B-cell-depleted T cells, or PBMCs.

V was cut by 2 bases and J by 5 bases, with 9 bases left in between. The V gene's germline CDR1 is KGHSH and CDR2 LQKENI. The CDR3 is made up of 13 amino acids. This clone has just one count. In the source study's methods: Amplification of reference gene primers provided the estimated nucleated cell counts. Only in-frame clones appear in the TCRdb table, and some are missing; sequencing was by immunoSEQ multiplex PCR. V, J and clone size were drawn from that table, and D and trimming were deduced from the DNA. Among approximately 140,000 clones listed, 75% to 90% were seen once. Seattle's cohort entered during active infection and was followed longitudinally.

The TCR was taken from a man aged 18 to 30 with COVID-19, enrolled during active disease. The source material was peripheral blood. V gene TRBV18 combines with J gene TRBJ2-5; D not certain. CDR3 coding DNA: TGTGCCAGCTCACCAATCACGAGGGAGACCCAGTACTTC. Protein: CASSPITRETQYF.